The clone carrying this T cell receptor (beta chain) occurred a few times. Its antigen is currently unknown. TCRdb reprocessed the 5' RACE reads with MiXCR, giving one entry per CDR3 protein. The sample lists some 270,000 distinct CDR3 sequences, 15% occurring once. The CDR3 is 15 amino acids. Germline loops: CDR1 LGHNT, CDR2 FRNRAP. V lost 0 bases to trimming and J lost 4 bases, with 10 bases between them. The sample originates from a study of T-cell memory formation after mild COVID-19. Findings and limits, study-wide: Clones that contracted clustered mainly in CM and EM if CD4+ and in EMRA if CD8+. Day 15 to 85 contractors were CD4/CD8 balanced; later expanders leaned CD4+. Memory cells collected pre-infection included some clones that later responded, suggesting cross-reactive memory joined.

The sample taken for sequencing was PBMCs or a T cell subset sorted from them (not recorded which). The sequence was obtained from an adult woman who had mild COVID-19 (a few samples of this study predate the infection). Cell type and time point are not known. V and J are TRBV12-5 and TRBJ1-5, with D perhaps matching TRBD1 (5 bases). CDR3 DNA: TGTGCTAGTGGTTTGGTAGGGGCTCCAAATCAGCCCCAGCATTTT. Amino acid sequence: CASGLVGAPNQPQHF.